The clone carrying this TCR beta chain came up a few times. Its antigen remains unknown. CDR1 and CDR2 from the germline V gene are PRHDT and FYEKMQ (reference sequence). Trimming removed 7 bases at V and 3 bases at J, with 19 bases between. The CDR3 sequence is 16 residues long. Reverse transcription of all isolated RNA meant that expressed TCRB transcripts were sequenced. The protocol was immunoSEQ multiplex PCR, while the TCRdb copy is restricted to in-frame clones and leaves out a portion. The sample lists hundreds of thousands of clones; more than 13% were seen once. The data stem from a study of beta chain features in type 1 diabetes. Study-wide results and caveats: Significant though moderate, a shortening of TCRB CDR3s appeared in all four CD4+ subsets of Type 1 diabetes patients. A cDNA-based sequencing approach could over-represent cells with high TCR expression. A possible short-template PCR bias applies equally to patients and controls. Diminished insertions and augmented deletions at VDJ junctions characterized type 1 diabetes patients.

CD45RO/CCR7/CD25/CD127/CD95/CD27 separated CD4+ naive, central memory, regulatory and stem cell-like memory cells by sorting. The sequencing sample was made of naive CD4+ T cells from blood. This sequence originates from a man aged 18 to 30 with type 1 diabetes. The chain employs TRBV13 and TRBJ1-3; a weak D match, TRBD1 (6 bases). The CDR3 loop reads CASTGVDRTLGNTIYF. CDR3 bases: TGTGCCAGCACAGGGGTCGACAGAACCCTTGGAAACACCATATATTTT.